This is a list of T cell receptor beta chains from one sample in a study of blood T cell repertoires in COVID-19. Assay: immunoSEQ multiplex PCR; the TCRdb copy retains only in-frame clones and omits some. The table includes approximately 330,000 clones, roughly 87% detected once. The specimen was peripheral blood. Receptor source: a man aged 25-45 years with COVID-19, enrolled during active disease. Each CDR3 is given with its conserved first and last residue. The D gene is left open where the match is weak. Not all rows give a size; the values are once, few, many and, for expanded clones, a class.

j_gene | v_gene | d_gene | abundance | CDR3aa | CDR3nt
TRBJ1-4 | TRBV10-2 | - | - | CASSQERGFYEKLFF | TGCGCCAGCAGTCAGGAAAGGGGGTTTTATGAAAAACTGTTTTTT
TRBJ2-1 | TRBV29-1 | TRBD2 | - | CSSWGGNEQFF | TGCAGCTCATGGGGGGGAAATGAGCAGTTCTTC
TRBJ2-5 | TRBV19 | TRBD2 | - | CASSIGLAGGKETQYF | TGTGCCAGTAGTATAGGACTAGCGGGAGGGAAGGAGACCCAGTACTTC
TRBJ2-7 | TRBV3-1/TRBV3-2 | TRBD2 | few | CASSRLGGRRNEQYF | TGTGCCAGCAGCCGTCTGGGCGGGAGGAGGAACGAGCAGTACTTC
TRBJ2-5 | TRBV5-6 | - | - | CASSEPMRETQYF | TGTGCCAGCAGCGAACCCATGCGAGAGACCCAGTACTTC
TRBJ2-7 | TRBV2 | - | - | CASRRQNYEQYF | TGTGCCAGCAGGAGACAGAACTACGAGCAGTACTTC
TRBJ2-7 | TRBV4-2 | - | once | CASSQEQTYEQYF | TGTGCCAGCAGCCAAGAGCAGACCTACGAGCAGTACTTC
TRBJ2-5 | TRBV9 | - | - | CASSVGTIQVETQYF | TGTGCCAGCAGCGTAGGCACGATCCAGGTAGAGACCCAGTACTTC
TRBJ2-3 | TRBV12-3/TRBV12-4 | - | once | CASSSLLADTQYF | TGTGCCAGCAGTAGTCTACTAGCAGATACGCAGTATTTT
TRBJ2-2 | TRBV24-1 | - | - | CATSDVRDTSTGELFF | TGTGCCACCAGTGATGTCCGGGACACTTCGACCGGGGAGCTGTTTTTT
TRBJ1-2 | TRBV6-5 | TRBD1 | - | CASTPTGNLYGYTF | TGTGCCAGCACCCCGACAGGGAATTTGTATGGCTACACCTTC
TRBJ1-2 | TRBV18 | TRBD1 | - | CASSPTGEGYTF | TGTGCCAGCTCACCCACAGGGGAGGGCTACACCTTC
TRBJ2-7 | TRBV6-6 | TRBD1 | - | CASSRQGPLGSYEQYF | TGTGCCAGCAGTCGACAGGGCCCATTGGGCTCCTACGAGCAGTACTTC
TRBJ2-2 | TRBV19 | TRBD2 | - | CASTSGSFAGELFF | TGTGCCAGTACTAGCGGGAGTTTCGCCGGGGAGCTGTTTTTT
TRBJ1-5 | TRBV6-6 | TRBD1 | - | CASSHDRDYQPQHF | TGTGCCAGCAGCCATGACAGGGACTATCAGCCCCAGCATTTT
TRBJ1-4 | TRBV19 | TRBD1 | - | CASTSSRDSATNEKLFF | TGTGCCAGTACCTCGTCCCGGGACAGCGCAACTAATGAAAAACTGTTTTTT
TRBJ2-7 | TRBV28 | TRBD1 | - | CASSAPGQGASYEQYF | TGTGCCAGCAGTGCGCCTGGACAGGGGGCTTCCTACGAGCAGTACTTC
TRBJ1-1 | TRBV20-1 | - | - | CSASNVYRGSRVVEAFF | TGCAGTGCTAGTAACGTTTATAGGGGGTCGCGGGTGGTCGAAGCTTTCTTT
TRBJ1-2 | TRBV24-1 | TRBD1 | once | CATSETGRDGYTF | TGTGCCACCAGTGAGACAGGGCGTGATGGCTACACCTTC
TRBJ1-5 | TRBV5-1 | - | - | CASSLAGRGGQPQHF | TGCGCCAGCAGCTTGGCCGGGAGGGGCGGTCAGCCCCAGCATTTT